The clone carrying this TCR beta chain was seen repeatedly, ten times or more. From roughly 0.4 ug of RNA, a library with molecular barcoded alpha/delta and beta/gamma adaptors was made. Via MiXCR, TCRdb re-called the reads, giving one row per CDR3 protein. Here the sample spans approximately 140,000 distinct CDR3 sequences, about 13% being singletons. The CDR3 runs 14 residues. Germline CDR1 reads LNHDA; CDR2 reads SQIVND (reference sequence). Unmatched junction bases numbered 6, after V lost 5 bases and J lost 7 bases. This entry belongs to a study of read filtering for tumor transcriptome and immune sequencing.

This sequence was found in a donor older than 35 with multiple myeloma. The sequenced sample consisted of a population of CD138-negative cells sorted from bone marrow. This sequence joins TRBV19 and TRBJ1-2; 11 bases align to TRBD1. The DNA of the CDR3 is TGTGCCAGTAGTCCCGGACAGGGGGCGGTTGGCTACACCTTC. Translating it yields CASSPGQGAVGYTF. Supplemented by reference TRBV19 and TRBJ1-2, the full variable domain reads DGGITQSPKYLFRKEGQNVTLSCEQNLNHDAMYWYRQDPGQGLRLIYYSQIVNDFQKGDIAEGYSVSREKKESFPLTVTSAQKNPTAFYLCASSPGQGAVGYTFGSGTRLTVV.